One and the same sample provided the 5 T cell receptor beta chains below, sequenced in a study of T cell responses to AZD1222 COVID-19 vaccine. Generated by immunoSEQ multiplex PCR, the TCRdb table keeps only in-frame clones and is missing some. In the table there are around 150,000 clones, 94% of which are singletons. The specimen was peripheral blood, collected on day 0 of AZD1222 vaccination. These receptors were obtained from an adult in good health.

CDR3 sequence reads: CASEYGPTNTEAFF. The DNA for the CDR3 is TGTGCCTCCGAGTACGGACCGACGAACACTGAAGCTTTCTTT. This chain joins TRBV19 and TRBJ1-1; D gene unclear. CDR3 size: 14 residues. V was cut by 11 bases and J by 1 base, with 17 bases left in between. The germline gives CDR1 LNHDA, CDR2 SQIVND (reference sequence).

V usage is TRBV5-4 and J usage is TRBJ1-6, with TRBD1 matching over 8 bases. Germline CDR1 is SGHNT and CDR2 is YYREEE (reference sequence). The CDR3 spans 14 residues. J gave up 9 bases and V 5 bases, and 7 bases lay outside the gene matches. This CDR3 is CASSFGQGSSPLHF. The DNA for the CDR3 is TGTGCCAGCAGTTTCGGACAGGGTTCTTCACCCCTCCACTTT. Full variable domain (remainder filled in from reference TRBV5-4 and TRBJ1-6): ETGVTQSPTHLIKTRGQQVTLRCSSQSGHNTVSWYQQALGQGPQFIFQYYREEENGRGNFPPRFSGLQFPNYSSELNVNALELDDSALYLCASSFGQGSSPLHFGNGTRLTVT.

The chain carries TRBV24-1 and TRBJ2-1; 11 nucleotides align to TRBD2. V lost 4 bases to trimming and J lost 3 bases; unmatched junction nucleotides: 1. This CDR3 spans 15 amino acids. Germline-derived CDR1 and CDR2 are KGHDR and SFDVKD. CDR3 loop: CATSEGTSGYNEQFF. The CDR3 DNA sequence: TGTGCCACCAGTGAAGGGACTAGCGGCTACAATGAGCAGTTCTTC.

The chain couples TRBV4-1 to TRBJ1-4, with D unresolved. This CDR3 is 14 amino acids long. Germline V gene lookup returns CDR1 MGHRA and CDR2 YSYEKL. Trimming left V 3 bases short and J 2 bases short, with 7 bases between. CDR3 nucleotide sequence: TGCGCCAGCAGCCATGCCAGGACTAATGAAAAACTGTTTTTT. This codes for CASSHARTNEKLFF.

The sample holds one count of this clone. The chain has TRBV7-8 and TRBJ1-1; tentative D call: TRBD1 (6 bases). The CDR3 is made up of 16 amino acids. CDR1 and CDR2 (germline): SGHVS, FQNEAQ. Trimming took off 2 bases at V and 4 bases at J, with 17 bases between the two ends. The CDR3 DNA reads TGTGCCAGCAGCTTATATTCTGGGGGAGGGGGCACTGAAGCTTTCTTT. It codes for CASSLYSGGGGTEAFF. Using reference TRBV7-8 and TRBJ1-1 for the parts outside the CDR3, the full variable domain is GAGVSQSPRYKVAKRGQDVALRCDPISGHVSLFWYQQALGQGPEFLTYFQNEAQLDKSGLPSDRFFAERPEGSVSTLKIQRTQQEDSAVYLCASSLYSGGGGTEAFFGQGTRLTVV.